This T cell receptor (beta chain) was sequenced during a study of lymphopenia after photon versus proton radiotherapy (dated by TCRdb to the late 2010s). At the level of the whole study: In patients with gastrointestinal tumors who developed high-grade lymphopenia, the study compared the immunological effects of photon radiation therapy with those of proton radiation therapy. The cohort comprised roughly 20 patients with gastrointestinal tumors who received either photon or proton therapy and then developed lymphopenia. The study aimed to characterize how the two radiation modalities differ in their impact on the immune system.

The germline ends are 5 bases apart after V is trimmed by 1 base and J by 4 bases. From the cysteine through the phenylalanine, the CDR3 covers 13 amino acids. This entry keeps only the CDR3 DNA: 39 bases, framed from base 1. From the germline V gene, CDR1 is SGHTA and CDR2 is FQGNSA. The method was the immunoSEQ multiplex PCR assay. Alongside multiparametric flow cytometry, deep sequencing of rearranged TCR beta loci was used to profile the T cell repertoires. TCRdb limited this immuneACCESS table to in-frame rearrangements with V and J called. A share of clones is missing; checked studies link under half to unresolved V genes, and the rest is unexplained. The sample includes some 55,000 clones, with over 70% observed a single time. The top ten clonotypes cover 29% of the sample. This clone was observed a few times. The target of this receptor is not known. No base quality information exists; no much larger clone differs at one position.

Broader findings and caveats from the paper: The survival association was assessed only in patients who died, and the authors presented better survival with proton therapy as a possibility rather than a demonstrated result. Across the cohort, an inverse correlation was found between a larger post-nadir drop in TCR diversity and overall survival time among patients who died. During treatment, patients who received proton therapy stayed relatively stable, whereas patients who received photon therapy lost naive T cells and TCR diversity and gained effector/memory populations. Once the lymphocyte count had reached its nadir, the repertoires of photon-treated patients showed oligoclonal expansion, particularly of CD8+ Temra cells, and this expansion drove the decline in diversity.

The sequence was obtained from a man aged 45-60 years with gastric cancer. This sample comprised peripheral blood, obtained from a patient treated with photon-based radiotherapy. The rearranged chain carries TRBV7-2 and TRBJ2-1; the D gene is not confidently resolved. The nucleotides are TGTGCCAGCAGCTTAGTCGTTTACAATGAGCAGTTCTTC. This is translated as CASSLVVYNEQFF. When the CDR3 is completed using the reference TRBV7-2 and TRBJ2-1 genes on either side, the full variable domain is GAGVSQSPSNKVTEKGKDVELRCDPISGHTALYWYRQSLGQGLEFLIYFQGNSAPDKSGLPSDRFSAERTGGSVSTLTIQRTQQEDSAVYLCASSLVVYNEQFFGPGTRLTVL.